One and the same sample provided the 20 T cell receptor beta chains below, sequenced in a study of Graves' ophthalmopathy and Graves' hyperthyroidism. The TCR beta CDR3 regions underwent amplification from RNA transcripts. RT-PCR with HTBI primers came first, then second-round multiplex PCR. TCRdb analysed the multiplex PCR reads with MiXCR anew, one entry per CDR3 protein. The sample has 450,000 to 600,000 distinct CDR3 sequences, 35% to 40% seen once. The specimen was peripheral blood or thyroid tissue (not recorded which). All receptors derive from an adult man with Graves' hyperthyroidism.

This clonotype was found many times. The chain has TRBV10-3 and TRBJ2-7; 11 bases line up with TRBD2. Germline V gene data show CDR1 as ENHRY and CDR2 as SYGVKD. The CDR3 consists of 18 residues. J gave up 2 bases and V 1 base, and 10 bases lay outside the gene matches. CDR3 sequence reads: CAISELLAGDRSPYEQYF. The CDR3 nucleotides read TGTGCCATCAGTGAGTTACTAGCGGGAGATAGGTCCCCCTACGAGCAGTACTTC.

This clonotype was seen ten or more times. One end of the junction is discordant with germline, which a read error may explain. The chain is built from TRBV29-1 and TRBJ1-2; 8 nucleotides align to TRBD1. This CDR3 spans 12 amino acids. Per the germline V gene, CDR1 is SQVTM and CDR2 is ANQGSEA. This chain's CDR3 is CSVEGQGHGYTF. CDR3 bases: TGCAGCGTAGAAGGACAGGGCCATGGCTACACCTTC.

Remarks on this clonotype: Possible read error: a much larger clone is one base away. The conserved phenylalanine or tryptophan normally closing the CDR3 is absent here, so this likely arose from a read error. This chain uses TRBV9 with TRBJ1-1, with TRBD1 identical over 9 bases. The J segment lost 1 base and the V segment lost 3 bases, leaving 7 bases of the junction unmatched. Germline V gene lookup returns CDR1 SGDLS and CDR2 YYNGEE. This CDR3 spans 16 amino acids. The CDR3 here is CASSDHPGQGNTEAFL. DNA of the CDR3: TGTGCCAGCAGCGACCACCCGGGACAGGGGAACACTGAAGCTTTCCTT.

At least ten counts were recorded for this clonotype. The rearrangement joins TRBV9 to TRBJ1-1; D is perhaps TRBD1 (6 bases). Trimming removed 5 bases from V and 1 base from J, with 12 bases in between. This CDR3 has 14 amino acids. In germline, CDR1 is SGDLS, CDR2 YYNGEE. CDR3 protein: CASSFRGQNTEAFF. The CDR3 coding sequence is TGTGCCAGCAGTTTCAGGGGACAGAACACTGAAGCTTTCTTT.

This clonotype has more than one count but fewer than ten. The chain uses TRBV7-6 and TRBJ1-5, with D possibly TRBD1 on 5 matching bases. V shed 3 bases and J shed 5 bases, with 14 bases lying between them. In germline, CDR1 is SGHVS, CDR2 FNYEAQ. There are 15 residues in the CDR3. CDR3 in DNA: TGTGCCAGCAGCTTGACAGTGGAGGTAGATCAGCCCCAGCATTTT. Residues: CASSLTVEVDQPQHF.

This clonotype was picked up many times. The chain is built from TRBV5-1 and TRBJ1-6; a possible D gene is TRBD1 (5 bases). This CDR3 has 15 amino acids. V was clipped by 4 bases and J by 8 bases, with 16 bases between them. The germline V gene encodes CDR1 SGHRS and CDR2 YFSETQ. CDR3 residues: CASSNRHLEDSPLHF. For the CDR3, the DNA is TGCGCCAGCAGCAACAGGCATTTAGAGGATTCACCCCTCCACTTT.

About this clonotype: A clone one base away is much larger, so this may be a read error. V gene TRBV7-9 combines with J gene TRBJ1-4; D not certain. This CDR3 contains 13 residues. Germline loops: CDR1 SEHNR, CDR2 FQNEAQ (reference sequence). The CDR3 bases are TGTGCCAGCAGTTTATACAGTAATGAAGAACTGTTTTTT. It is translated as CASSLYSNEELFF.

Only a few counts were recorded for this clonotype. The chain joins TRBV4-2 to TRBJ2-7, with D possibly TRBD1 on 5 matching bases. V was cut by 2 bases and J by 3 bases, with 8 bases left in between. CDR3 length: 13 amino acids. Germline assignment: CDR1 LGHNA and CDR2 YNFKEQ. The CDR3 loop is CASSQQGLYEQYF. The CDR3 coding sequence is TGTGCCAGCAGCCAACAGGGCCTCTACGAGCAGTACTTC.

This clonotype was found many times. The rearrangement uses TRBV20-1 and TRBJ2-7, with a weak D call TRBD2 (6 bases). V lost 2 bases, J lost 7 bases, and 18 bases lay in between. Germline-derived CDR1 and CDR2 are DFQATT and SNEGSKA (reference sequence). The CDR3 sequence is 14 residues long. Here the CDR3 DNA reads TGCAGTGCTAGACGACGGGGAGGCACAGATGAGCAGTACTTC. It specifies CSARRRGGTDEQYF.

To note about this clonotype: At one end, the junction sequence differs from germline, possibly due to a read error. The gene calls are TRBV12-3 or TRBV12-4 and TRBJ1-1; 7 bases fit TRBD1. This CDR3 is 14 amino acids long. The CDR3 nucleotides are TGTGCCAGCACCGCTACAGGGGTGGGCACTGAAGCTTACTTT. Translation: CASTATGVGTEAYF.

The chain couples TRBV14 to TRBJ2-3, with D unclear. Germline assignment: CDR1 SGHDN and CDR2 FVKESK. Trimming removed 1 base at V and 9 bases at J, with 11 bases between. CDR3 length equals 13 residues. CDR3 loop: CASSQVTMGTQYF. The CDR3 DNA reads as TGTGCCAGCAGCCAAGTAACCATGGGAACGCAGTATTTT.

The chain joins TRBV2 to TRBJ2-2; 9 nucleotides agree with TRBD1. Trimming took 8 bases from V and 5 from J; bases not matched to a gene: 3. Germline-derived CDR1 and CDR2 are SNHLY and FYNNEI. CDR3 length: 13 amino acids. The CDR3 protein is CASGTGHTGELFF. The CDR3 DNA follows: TGTGCCAGCGGGACAGGGCATACCGGGGAGCTGTTTTTT.

The chain carries TRBV7-9 and TRBJ2-2; 10 nucleotides align to TRBD1. Germline trimming cut 9 bases from V and 5 bases from J; bases unmatched to any gene: 6. Germline CDR1 and CDR2: SEHNR and FQNEAQ (reference sequence). This CDR3 region has 14 residues. CDR3 sequence reads: CASSADRGTGELFF. CDR3 bases: TGTGCCAGTAGCGCGGACAGGGGGACCGGGGAGCTGTTTTTT.

The chain couples TRBV29-1 to TRBJ2-7, with 9 bases lining up with TRBD2. Losses at the gene ends were 7 bases for V and 6 bases for J; bases not matched to a gene: 10. The germline V gene has CDR1 SQVTM and CDR2 ANQGSEA. The CDR3 is 13 residues long. The CDR3 loop is CSAAGGGAIEQYF. The CDR3 DNA reads as TGCAGCGCGGCTGGCGGGGGGGCCATCGAGCAGTACTTC.

About this clonotype itself: This may be a read error, as it is one base from a much larger clone. The chain joins TRBV5-1 to TRBJ2-7; D remains ambiguous. Germline V CDR1 and CDR2: SGHRS, YFSETQ. The CDR3 consists of 13 residues. This CDR3 reads CASSSTLPGEQYF. The CDR3 DNA sequence: TGTGCCAGCAGTTCAACTCTACCGGGTGAGCAGTACTTC.

There are many counts of this clonotype. The J gene is TRBJ1-1, the V gene TRBV24-1; D uncertain. This CDR3 contains 13 residues. The germline CDR1 and CDR2 sequences are KGHDR and SFDVKD. The V and J ends lost 1 base and 1 base respectively, with 3 bases between them. DNA of the CDR3: TGTGCCACCAGTGATTTATGGAACACTGAAGCTTTCTTT. Residues: CATSDLWNTEAFF.

This clonotype was seen many times. The V call is TRBV25-1, the J call TRBJ1-6; D is possibly TRBD1 (5 bases). CDR3 length equals 14 residues. V was trimmed by 4 bases and J by 9 bases, leaving 13 bases between them. Germline-derived CDR1 and CDR2 are MGHDK and SYGVNS. Written as DNA, the CDR3 is TGTGCCAGCAGTGCGGGGGGGTCGGGTTCACCCCTCCACTTT. It translates to CASSAGGSGSPLHF.

Ten or more counts support this clonotype. The chain joins TRBV27 to TRBJ2-7; D not certain. The CDR3 spans 13 residues. Germline V gives CDR1 MNHEY, CDR2 SMNVEV (reference sequence). Trimming removed 3 bases at V and 2 bases at J, with 8 bases between. The chain's CDR3 is CASSFAITYEQYF. The CDR3 DNA follows: TGTGCCAGCAGTTTTGCAATAACCTACGAGCAGTACTTC.

This clonotype has at least ten counts. The chain has TRBV7-9 and TRBJ2-7, with 7 bases identical to TRBD1. Germline loops: CDR1 SEHNR, CDR2 FQNEAQ (reference sequence). Trimming at V came to 1 base and at J to 4 bases, leaving 16 bases not matched to a gene. CDR3 length equals 18 residues. CDR3 protein: CASSLGHGTVQHLYEQYF. The CDR3, as DNA: TGTGCCAGCAGCTTAGGTCATGGGACAGTTCAACATCTGTACGAGCAGTACTTC.

This clonotype was detected ten times or more. The rearrangement joins TRBV5-1 to TRBJ2-5; D unclear. The CDR3 sequence is 12 residues long. Germline values: CDR1 SGHRS, CDR2 YFSETQ. V shed 5 bases and J shed 5 bases, with 10 bases lying between them. CDR3 in amino acids: CASSRSYETQYF. CDR3 nucleotide sequence: TGCGCCAGCAGTAGAAGCTACGAGACCCAGTACTTC.